The 24 T cell receptor beta chains below come from one sample, sequenced in a study of blood T cell repertoires in COVID-19 (TCRdb year 2020). The library was built by means of the immunoSEQ multiplex PCR assay. The table comes from immuneACCESS by way of TCRdb, which keeps in-frame sequences with V and J called. Part of the clones is missing from these tables; in studies checked, under half for an unresolved V gene and the rest for unknown reasons. The sample table records under 250,000 clones; approximately 84% of these occur just once. Of the sample, around 4% is held by the ten largest clones. Sequences were obtained from peripheral blood. The receptors here all came from a man aged 45-60 years with acute or convalescent COVID-19.

The chain couples TRBV21-1 to TRBJ1-5; the table's D call of TRBD1 was not tested on the DNA. TRBV21-1 is designated a pseudogene. This CDR3 is built from 11 residues. The CDR3 region is CARDSNQPQHF. The CDR3 DNA follows: TGTGCCAGGGACAGTAATCAGCCCCAGCATTTT.

The gene calls are TRBV9 and TRBJ1-1; D gene uncertain. The length of the CDR3 is 13 residues. Per germline, CDR1 SGDLS and CDR2 YYNGEE. V was trimmed by 0 bases and J by 5 bases, leaving 8 bases between them. The CDR3 loop reads CASSVVPETEAFF. The DNA of the CDR3 is TGTGCCAGCAGCGTAGTTCCCGAGACTGAAGCTTTCTTT.

This chain links TRBV18 with TRBJ2-1; D remains unclear. V lost 2 bases and J lost 2, with 10 bases in between. There are 15 residues in the CDR3. Germline V lookup: CDR1 KGHSH, CDR2 LQKENI. The CDR3 here is CASSPISRAYNEQFF. The CDR3, as DNA: TGTGCCAGCTCACCAATATCCCGGGCCTACAATGAGCAGTTCTTC. The whole variable domain, remainder taken from reference TRBV18 and TRBJ2-1, is NAGVMQNPRHLVRRRGQEARLRCSPMKGHSHVYWYRQLPEEGLKFMVYLQKENIIDESGMPKERFSAEFPKEGPSILRIQQVVRGDSAAYFCASSPISRAYNEQFFGPGTRLTVL.

The V call is TRBV7-9, the J call TRBJ1-6, with 8 nucleotides matching TRBD1. V shed 5 bases, J shed 8 bases, and the junction held 5 bases outside the gene matches. CDR1 and CDR2 (germline): SEHNR, FQNEAQ (reference sequence). CDR3 length: 14 amino acids. The CDR3 region is CASSVATGDSPLHF. CDR3 sequence (DNA): TGTGCCAGCAGCGTCGCGACAGGGGATTCACCCCTCCACTTT.

Only one count was recorded for this clone. The CDR3 loop reads CAIRPAGPGNTEAFF. CDR3 nucleotide sequence: TGTGCCATTCGACCGGCAGGGCCGGGGAACACTGAAGCTTTCTTT. The gene calls are TRBV28 and TRBJ1-1; D may be TRBD1 (5 bases). The CDR3 spans 15 residues. The germline V and J ends were trimmed by 10 bases and 1 base, with 19 bases remaining between them. CDR1 is MDHEN, CDR2 SYDVKM, per germline.

The chain recombines TRBV19 with TRBJ2-1; 7 positions match TRBD1. The CDR3 consists of 15 residues. V gave up 3 bases and J gave up 7 bases; unmatched junction bases: 9. Germline V gene lookup returns CDR1 LNHDA and CDR2 SQIVND (reference sequence). CDR3: CASSMGQSFGNEQFF. DNA of the CDR3: TGTGCCAGTAGTATGGGACAGAGTTTCGGAAATGAGCAGTTCTTC.

This chain joins TRBV5-1 and TRBJ1-2, with no clear D. Germline loops: CDR1 SGHRS, CDR2 YFSETQ. The CDR3 contains 16 residues. Between the trimmed V and J ends, which lost 2 bases and 6 bases, there was a span of 20 bases. CDR3 coding DNA: TGCGCCAGCAGCTTCTCAGAACTATGGCCCGGCGATGGCTACACCTTC. This encodes CASSFSELWPGDGYTF.

The chain links TRBV6-5 to TRBJ1-1; D is perhaps TRBD1 (5 bases). Germline V CDR1 and CDR2: MNHEY, SVGAGI. Trimming removed 5 bases from V and 11 bases from J, with 15 bases in between. The CDR3 has 12 amino acids. The DNA of the CDR3 is TGTGCCAGCAGTACCAATAGGGGTAGGGCTTTCTTT. It specifies CASSTNRGRAFF.

V is TRBV19 and J is TRBJ1-4, with 9 positions matching TRBD1. Germline V gives CDR1 LNHDA, CDR2 SQIVND (reference sequence). Trimming at V came to 3 bases and at J to 8 bases, leaving 7 bases not matched to a gene. The CDR3 sequence is 15 residues long. CDR3 loop: CASSIGGQGGEKLFF. The CDR3 DNA is TGTGCCAGTAGTATCGGGGGACAGGGAGGCGAAAAACTGTTTTTT.

This sequence joins TRBV2 and TRBJ2-7, with D perhaps matching TRBD1 (6 bases). V was pared by 1 base and J by 3 bases, with 10 bases between. Germline lookup yields CDR1 SNHLY and CDR2 FYNNEI. The CDR3 length is 14 residues. CDR3 loop: CASSEGQGYYEQYF. In DNA, the CDR3 is TGTGCCAGCAGTGAAGGGCAGGGGTACTACGAGCAGTACTTC.

The chain couples TRBV30 to TRBJ2-7, with D possibly being TRBD1 (6 bases). Germline V gene data show CDR1 as GTSNPN and CDR2 as SVGIG (reference sequence). CDR3 length: 16 residues. V lost 5 bases, J lost 0 bases, and 20 bases lay in between. The CDR3 loop is CAWDKQYRDNSYEQYF. The CDR3 coding sequence is TGTGCCTGGGATAAACAATACCGGGACAACTCCTACGAGCAGTACTTC.

This clone appeared a single time. The chain employs TRBV27 and TRBJ1-2; no definite D call. Germline CDR1 and CDR2: MNHEY and SMNVEV (reference sequence). The CDR3 runs to 13 residues. Between the trimmed V and J ends, which lost 0 bases and 4 bases, there was a span of 6 bases. The CDR3 spells CASSLSAVYGYTF. CDR3 DNA sequence: TGTGCCAGCAGTTTATCGGCTGTCTATGGCTACACCTTC.

This clone came up once. The chain combines TRBV25-1 with TRBJ2-7; 11 bases agree with TRBD1. CDR3 length: 14 residues. Germline lookup yields CDR1 MGHDK and CDR2 SYGVNS. After removal of 9 bases from V and 7 bases from J, the junction contained 11 bases not matched to a gene. The CDR3 loop reads CARPAGTGGVEQYF. CDR3 DNA sequence: TGTGCCAGACCGGCCGGGACAGGGGGTGTTGAGCAGTACTTC.

This chain joins TRBV19 and TRBJ1-5, with 9 bases that match TRBD1. This CDR3 region has 15 residues. The germline V gene encodes CDR1 LNHDA and CDR2 SQIVND (reference sequence). V lost 8 bases and J lost 0; bases outside the gene matches: 5. DNA for the CDR3: TGTGCCAGTGTGGACAGGGGATATAGCAATCAGCCCCAGCATTTT. This sequence encodes CASVDRGYSNQPQHF. Full variable domain (missing parts from reference TRBV19 and TRBJ1-5): DGGITQSPKYLFRKEGQNVTLSCEQNLNHDAMYWYRQDPGQGLRLIYYSQIVNDFQKGDIAEGYSVSREKKESFPLTVTSAQKNPTAFYLCASVDRGYSNQPQHFGDGTRLSIL.

This rearrangement joins TRBV7-8 to TRBJ1-2; D is unresolved. This CDR3 region has 14 residues. The V and J ends lost 4 bases and 8 bases respectively, with 17 bases between them. CDR1 is SGHVS, CDR2 FQNEAQ, per germline. CDR3 loop: CASSYTRMTEGYTF. For the CDR3, the DNA is TGTGCCAGCAGCTACACCCGCATGACGGAGGGCTACACCTTC.

This clone turned up a few times. The V and J genes are TRBV5-1 and TRBJ1-6; D unclear. Trimming removed 0 bases at V and 8 bases at J, with 12 bases between. This CDR3 has 15 residues. In germline, CDR1 is SGHRS, CDR2 YFSETQ. CDR3 in DNA: TGCGCCAGCAGCTTGGTTGGTACGGTGGATTCACCCCTCCACTTT. Amino acid sequence: CASSLVGTVDSPLHF.

This CDR3 reads CASSPTLGSVYEQYF. Written as DNA, the CDR3 is TGTGCCAGTAGTCCCACTCTCGGGAGCGTCTACGAGCAGTACTTC. The chain recombines TRBV19 with TRBJ2-7; TRBD2 is a possible D gene (6 bases). Germline assignment: CDR1 LNHDA and CDR2 SQIVND (reference sequence). V gave up 5 bases and J gave up 3 bases, with 17 bases separating them. This CDR3 comprises 15 residues.

The CDR3 spells CASTAQGAYEQYF. For the CDR3, the DNA is TGTGCCAGCACCGCCCAGGGGGCCTACGAGCAGTACTTC. The J gene is TRBJ2-7, the V gene TRBV6-6; TRBD1 aligns across 7 bases. Germline V gives CDR1 MNHNY, CDR2 SVGAGI (reference sequence). The CDR3 is 13 amino acids. Trimming took 7 bases from V and 2 from J; bases not matched to a gene: 5.

As DNA, the CDR3 is TGTGCCATGCGGGATCCGACGGACACTGAAGCTTTCTTT. Translation gives CAMRDPTDTEAFF. The chain uses TRBV10-3 and TRBJ1-1; D uncertain. The germline gives CDR1 ENHRY, CDR2 SYGVKD. The ends were cut back, 9 bases at V and 3 bases at J, with 14 bases in the middle. The CDR3 extends over 13 amino acids.

The genes are TRBV5-1 and TRBJ2-4; D gene unclear. From germline, CDR1 is SGHRS and CDR2 YFSETQ. V dropped 2 bases and J dropped 1 base, with 7 bases sitting between them. The CDR3 is 14 amino acids. CDR3 DNA: TGCGCCAGCAGCTTTGGCAGGGCCAAAAACATTCAGTACTTC. It is translated as CASSFGRAKNIQYF.

The chain combines TRBV29-1 with TRBJ2-3; TRBD2 matches at 9 bases. CDR1 is SQVTM, CDR2 ANQGSEA, per germline. CDR3 size: 14 residues. The V gene end was trimmed by 4 bases and the J gene end by 4 bases; junction bases not matched to a gene: 6. The CDR3 loop is CSVVTSGPADTQYF. For the CDR3, the DNA is TGCAGCGTTGTGACTAGCGGCCCGGCAGATACGCAGTATTTT.

V gene TRBV6-5 combines with J gene TRBJ2-7, with D tentatively TRBD1 (5 bases). The CDR3 is made up of 13 amino acids. The germline CDR1 and CDR2 sequences are MNHEY and SVGAGI. The V gene lost 8 bases and the J gene lost 4 bases, with 15 bases spanning the gap. In nucleotides, the CDR3 is TGTGCCAGCGGGTGGGGCAGAACGTACGAGCAGTACTTC. Encoded protein: CASGWGRTYEQYF.

The rearrangement uses TRBV18 and TRBJ2-7; 11 nucleotides line up with TRBD1. Germline assignment: CDR1 KGHSH and CDR2 LQKENI. V was clipped by 4 bases and J by 6 bases; unmatched bases: 11. This CDR3 spans 16 amino acids. The CDR3 region has the DNA TGTGCCAGCTCACAGAACCCGGGACAGGGGGAAGGCGAGCAGTACTTC. Translation gives CASSQNPGQGEGEQYF. Looking up the rest from reference TRBV18 and TRBJ2-7 gives the full variable domain: NAGVMQNPRHLVRRRGQEARLRCSPMKGHSHVYWYRQLPEEGLKFMVYLQKENIIDESGMPKERFSAEFPKEGPSILRIQQVVRGDSAAYFCASSQNPGQGEGEQYFGPGTRLTVT.

The gene calls are TRBV5-1 and TRBJ2-7, with D possibly TRBD2 on 5 matching bases. This CDR3 is 14 amino acids long. Germline V gene data show CDR1 as SGHRS and CDR2 as YFSETQ. V dropped 0 bases and J dropped 3 bases, with 10 bases sitting between them. This CDR3 is CASSLGPGSYEQYF. The DNA for the CDR3 is TGCGCCAGCAGCTTGGGACCGGGGAGCTACGAGCAGTACTTC.